The rows below give T cell receptor beta chains drawn from one sample of a study of cytomegalovirus exposure and HLA in healthy donors. Profiling relied on immunoSEQ multiplex PCR, and the TCRdb table lists in-frame clones only, not all of them. The sample consists of under 200,000 clones, over 60% of them appearing once. The source material was PBMCs. All receptors derive from a woman aged 45 to 65 in good health and CMV-seronegative. CDR3s include the opening cysteine and the closing phenylalanine or tryptophan. A D gene is named only where the DNA matches it firmly. Clone size is not always given. Where it is, it says once, few, many or a class for expanded clones.

abundance	v_gene	d_gene	j_gene	CDR3nt	CDR3aa
-	TRBV21-1	-	TRBJ2-2	TGTGCCAGCAGCAATCTAACAGCGGGAGACCACACCGGGGAGCTGTTTTTT	CASSNLTAGDHTGELFF
-	TRBV19	TRBD1	TRBJ2-7	TGTGCCAGTAGTGCGGACAGGGCCGAGCAGTACTTC	CASSADRAEQYF
-	TRBV5-1	-	TRBJ1-5	TGCGCCAGCAGCGCAACAGGATTGTCCAGCAATCAGCCCCAGCATTTT	CASSATGLSSNQPQHF
-	TRBV19	TRBD1	TRBJ2-7	TGTGCCAGTAGCGACAGGGAGGAGCAGTACTTC	CASSDREEQYF
-	TRBV11-2	-	TRBJ2-5	TGTGCCAGCAGACCCCCTCGGGGCCAAGAGACCCAGTACTTC	CASRPPRGQETQYF
-	TRBV5-4	-	TRBJ2-6	TGTGCCAGCAGCTTGGACTTGGCCAACGTCCTGACTTTC	CASSLDLANVLTF
-	TRBV4-2	TRBD1	TRBJ1-2	TGTGCCAGCAGCCAAGTTTGGACAGGGGCATCGGGAGCTGGCTACACCTTC	CASSQVWTGASGAGYTF
-	TRBV7-8	-	TRBJ1-6	TGTGCCAGCAGCTTAGGAGCGGGGAACTCACGTTCACCCCTCCACTTT	CASSLGAGNSRSPLHF
-	TRBV7-2	-	TRBJ1-2	TGTGCCAGCAGCTCCAACCGACAGGCTCGTGGCTACACCTTC	CASSSNRQARGYTF
few	TRBV7-8	TRBD2	TRBJ2-7	TGTGCCAGCAGCCTCGGGACTAGCGGAACCTACGAGCAGTACTTC	CASSLGTSGTYEQYF
-	TRBV28	-	TRBJ1-5	TGTGCCAGCAGGGGGCCTCTCAATCAGCCCCAGCATTTT	CASRGPLNQPQHF
-	TRBV2	TRBD1	TRBJ2-7	TGTGCCAGCTTGGGGACAGGGGTAGGCGAGCAGTACTTC	CASLGTGVGEQYF
-	TRBV10-2	TRBD2	TRBJ2-1	TGCGCCAGCCGCCGAGCCGGGACTAGCGGGAGCGATGAGCAGTTCTTC	CASRRAGTSGSDEQFF
-	TRBV7-2	TRBD2	TRBJ2-1	TGTGCCAGCAGCTTAGTGCCCCGGACTAGCGGGAGTGGCAATGAGCAGTTCTTC	CASSLVPRTSGSGNEQFF
-	TRBV11-3	TRBD2	TRBJ2-1	TGTGCCAGCAGCGGCGCGGGAGGTGTCTATGAGCAGTTCTTC	CASSGAGGVYEQFF
-	TRBV11-2	-	TRBJ1-5	TGTGCCAGCAGCCTAGACAGTTATCAGCCCCAGCATTTT	CASSLDSYQPQHF
-	TRBV6-5	-	TRBJ2-7	TGTGCCAGCACTCAGAGGGCCCCCTACGAGCAGTACTTC	CASTQRAPYEQYF
few	TRBV9	-	TRBJ2-7	TGTGCCAGCAGCGTAGGGAGAATCCCCTCCGAGCAGTACTTC	CASSVGRIPSEQYF
-	TRBV27	-	TRBJ2-7	TGTGCCAGCAGGTCGAGGAGGTGGGAGCAGTACTTC	CASRSRRWEQYF
-	TRBV6-5	-	TRBJ2-1	TGTGCCAGCAGTCGACTAAGCCCCTACAATGAGCAGTTCTTC	CASSRLSPYNEQFF
-	TRBV19	-	TRBJ2-3	TGTGCCAGTTCCCCTGGGGGCGGGGGCGATACGCAGTATTTT	CASSPGGGGDTQYF
-	TRBV29-1	TRBD1	TRBJ2-1	TGCAGCGTTGTACGTCCGGGACAGGGAAAGAATGAGCAGTTCTTC	CSVVRPGQGKNEQFF
once	TRBV12-5	-	TRBJ2-2	TGTGCTAGTGGTTTCCTAATAGGGAGATCGACGAACACCGGGGAGCTGTTTTTT	CASGFLIGRSTNTGELFF
-	TRBV18	TRBD1	TRBJ1-4	TGTGCCAGCTCCGGACAGGGGACAACTAATGAAAAACTGTTTTTT	CASSGQGTTNEKLFF
-	TRBV6-1	TRBD1	TRBJ1-4	TGTGCCAGCTGGACAGGGAGCCGTTTTAATGAAAAACTGTTTTTT	CASWTGSRFNEKLFF
-	TRBV13	TRBD1	TRBJ1-5	TGTGCCAGCAGCTCCTTTACAGGGGGCAATCAGCCCCAGCATTTT	CASSSFTGGNQPQHF
-	TRBV6-5	-	TRBJ1-5	TGTGCCAGCAGTTACTCTTCCGTGAGCAATCAGCCCCAGCATTTT	CASSYSSVSNQPQHF
once	TRBV4-2	-	TRBJ2-5	TGTGTCAGCAGCCCCCAGGGGGGCGGGCCATTTGAGACCCAGTACTTC	CVSSPQGGGPFETQYF
-	TRBV25-1	-	TRBJ2-1	TGTGCCAGCAGTGAATTTCAGGGCCCCTACAATGAGCAGTTCTTC	CASSEFQGPYNEQFF
-	TRBV29-1	TRBD1	TRBJ2-1	TGCAGCGTTGAGGGACAGGGGGTAAACTCCTACAATGAGCAGTTCTTC	CSVEGQGVNSYNEQFF
-	TRBV5-1	TRBD1	TRBJ1-1	TGCGCCAGCAGCCAGCCCCCGGACAGGGGCAAATTCTTT	CASSQPPDRGKFF
-	TRBV7-9	TRBD1	TRBJ1-4	TGTTCCAGCAGCGTCCGCGTTGGGACAGAGAATGAAAAACTGTTTTTT	CSSSVRVGTENEKLFF
-	TRBV29-1	TRBD2	TRBJ2-1	TGCAGCGTTGGTTTGGTAGCGGGGGGGGTGCTTTACAATGAGCAGTTCTTC	CSVGLVAGGVLYNEQFF
-	TRBV16	-	TRBJ1-3	TGTGCCAGCAGCCAATCGGTACGGGGAACTGGAAACACCATATATTTT	CASSQSVRGTGNTIYF
-	TRBV19	-	TRBJ1-1	TGTGCCAGTAGTTCGCCGACATTTTCTTACACTGAAGCTTTCTTT	CASSSPTFSYTEAFF
-	TRBV4-1	TRBD2	TRBJ2-3	TGCGCCAGCAGCCCTCCCTTAGCGGGAGTATCGGCAGATACGCAGTATTTT	CASSPPLAGVSADTQYF
once	TRBV19	-	TRBJ2-7	TGTGCCAGTAGTATATCAGCGGACTACTCCTACGAGCAGTACTTC	CASSISADYSYEQYF
-	TRBV11-2	-	TRBJ2-7	TGTGCCAGCAGCCCCCAGGTAGGATACGAGCAGTACTTC	CASSPQVGYEQYF
-	TRBV6-1	-	TRBJ1-1	TGTGCCAGCAGTGAAGCTGGGTTGGGTGCGGGGTTCAACACTGAAGCTTTCTTT	CASSEAGLGAGFNTEAFF
-	TRBV28	-	TRBJ1-1	TGTGCCAGCAGTTTGGGAGGGGCCGGCACTGAAGCTTTCTTT	CASSLGGAGTEAFF
-	TRBV29-1	TRBD1	TRBJ1-2	TGCAGCGTTGACCCCGGACAGGGTCGCTATGGCTACACCTTC	CSVDPGQGRYGYTF
-	TRBV21-1	-	TRBJ1-4	TGTGCCAGCAGCACACCGAGGGGGGGGGCTGATGAAAAACTGTTTTTT	CASSTPRGGADEKLFF
-	TRBV19	-	TRBJ2-3	TGTGCCAGTAGTCCCCGTGGGGGCAGTACAGATACGCAGTATTTT	CASSPRGGSTDTQYF
once	TRBV5-4	TRBD2	TRBJ2-6	TGTGCCAGCAGTGCTAGCGGGAGTAGAGCCAACGTCCTGACTTTC	CASSASGSRANVLTF
-	TRBV28	-	TRBJ2-5	TGTGCCAGCAGTATACTCACAGTTGGGGCGCGGGGGACCCAGTACTTC	CASSILTVGARGTQYF
few	TRBV9	TRBD1	TRBJ2-3	TGTGCCAGCAGCGTAGGGTCTTCTTCGACAGGGTCAGATACGCAGTATTTT	CASSVGSSSTGSDTQYF
-	TRBV30	TRBD1	TRBJ2-2	TGTGCCTGGACGGACAGGGGGAACACCGGGGAGCTGTTTTTT	CAWTDRGNTGELFF
-	TRBV5-8	-	TRBJ1-4	TGTGCCAGCAGTCGTGGGGCGCTTGGTGAAAAACTGTTTTTT	CASSRGALGEKLFF
-	TRBV7-2	TRBD2	TRBJ2-5	TGTGCCAGCAGCTTAGGGTACGCGGGGGGAGTGGTCCAAGAGACCCAGTACTTC	CASSLGYAGGVVQETQYF
few	TRBV30	-	TRBJ2-3	TGTGCCTGGTCTCGACAGGTTAGCACAGATACGCAGTATTTT	CAWSRQVSTDTQYF
-	TRBV6-5	-	TRBJ2-7	TGTGCCAGCAGTCAACTGGCGGGAAAGGTCGAGCAGTACTTC	CASSQLAGKVEQYF
once	TRBV7-6	-	TRBJ2-5	TGTGCCAGCAGCTCCGAATGGGGGGTACAAGAGACCCAGTACTTC	CASSSEWGVQETQYF
-	TRBV6-4	TRBD1	TRBJ2-5	TGTGCCAGCAGTGACCCTCCCAGGGGGCGCCCCCAAGAGACCCAGTACTTC	CASSDPPRGRPQETQYF
once	TRBV7-8	-	TRBJ2-3	TGTGCCAGCAGCTTAGCCTGGGCACCACCCACTAGTTTGGACACAGATACGCAGTATTTT	CASSLAWAPPTSLDTDTQYF
-	TRBV4-3	TRBD2	TRBJ2-1	TGCGCCAGCAGCCTAGGACTAGCGGGGGGGGATGAGCAGTTCTTC	CASSLGLAGGDEQFF